Each of the 25 T cell receptor beta chains below was sequenced from the same sample in a study of T cells in Graves' hyperthyroidism and ophthalmopathy. The source material, RNA transcripts, was used to amplify TCR beta CDR3 regions. An initial round of RT-PCR targeting the TCR CDR3 relied on the HTBI primer set. TCRdb processed the multiplex PCR reads anew with MiXCR; each CDR3 protein has one entry. The sample records around 390,000 distinct CDR3 sequences, about 14% being singletons. The sequencing input was blood. The receptors were sampled from a woman in her thirties with Graves' ophthalmopathy.

This clonotype has more than one count but fewer than ten. This chain joins TRBV20-1 and TRBJ2-1; D unclear. From germline, CDR1 is DFQATT and CDR2 SNEGSKA (reference sequence). This CDR3 contains 16 residues. Between the trimmed V and J ends, which lost 4 bases and 4 bases, there was a span of 20 bases. The CDR3: CSANEKGQSVYNEQFF. Written as DNA, the CDR3 is TGCAGTGCTAATGAAAAGGGCCAGTCGGTGTACAATGAGCAGTTCTTC.

This clonotype was detected ten times or more. The V gene is TRBV20-1, the J gene TRBJ1-2; no reliable D call. There are 13 residues in the CDR3. Germline CDR1 DFQATT, CDR2 SNEGSKA (reference sequence). V was clipped by 3 bases and J by 2 bases, with 10 bases between them. As DNA, the CDR3 is TGCAGTGCTAGCTTGGCCTCCAACTATGGCTACACCTTC. The encoded protein is CSASLASNYGYTF.

This clonotype was counted a few times. This sequence joins TRBV4-1 and TRBJ1-2; possible D gene TRBD1, 6 bases. Germline CDR1 MGHRA, CDR2 YSYEKL. Trimming removed 4 bases from V and 8 bases from J, with 20 bases in between. The CDR3 loop spans 15 amino acids. CDR3 sequence (DNA): TGCGCCAGCAGCCGGGAAACAGGGAAGAGAGGAGGCTACACCTTC. The encoded protein is CASSRETGKRGGYTF.

This clonotype has ten or more counts. This chain links TRBV18 with TRBJ1-2; 7 nucleotides align to TRBD1. The CDR3 totals 16 residues. Germline V gene lookup returns CDR1 KGHSH and CDR2 LQKENI. The V gene end was trimmed by 5 bases and the J gene end by 1 base; junction bases not matched to a gene: 10. The CDR3 DNA sequence: TGTGCCAGCTCAATTCTAACAGGGGCCCTTAACTATGGCTACACCTTC. It translates to CASSILTGALNYGYTF.

In this sample, this clonotype turned up many times. This chain uses TRBV27 with TRBJ2-4, with 8 bases identical to TRBD1. CDR3 size: 14 residues. J lost 5 bases, V lost 4 bases, and 4 bases had no gene match. Germline V CDR1 and CDR2: MNHEY, SMNVEV (reference sequence). The CDR3 region is CASSSGTGQNIQYF. The CDR3 coding sequence is TGTGCCAGCAGTTCCGGGACAGGCCAAAACATTCAGTACTTC.

This clonotype was seen repeatedly, ten times or more. The chain employs TRBV2 and TRBJ1-1; D not resolved. This CDR3 has 14 amino acids. With 8 bases removed from V and 1 base from J, the gap between germline ends came to 14 bases. The V gene's germline CDR1 is SNHLY and CDR2 FYNNEI. The CDR3 DNA follows: TGTGCCAGCTATAGCAGGACCGGGAACACTGAAGCTTTCTTT. Protein: CASYSRTGNTEAFF. Using reference TRBV2 and TRBJ1-1 for the parts outside the CDR3, the full variable domain is EPEVTQTPSHQVTQMGQEVILRCVPISNHLYFYWYRQILGQKVEFLVSFYNNEISEKSEIFDDQFSVERPDGSNFTLKIRSTKLEDSAMYFCASYSRTGNTEAFFGQGTRLTVV.

This clonotype was seen a handful of times. A read error is possible here, since a much larger clone lies one base away. The CDR3 region is CASSHAGGTCEQYF. The CDR3 coding sequence is TGTGCCAGCAGCCACGCCGGAGGAACCTGCGAGCAGTACTTC. This rearrangement joins TRBV3-1 to TRBJ2-7; TRBD2 is a possible D gene (5 bases). The CDR3 is made up of 14 amino acids. Trimming left V 3 bases short and J 6 bases short, with 15 bases between. CDR1 and CDR2 from the germline V gene are LGHDT and YNNKEL (reference sequence).

The gene calls are TRBV11-3 and TRBJ2-3, with TRBD1 matching over 8 bases. CDR3 length equals 14 residues. J was trimmed by 5 bases and V by 5 bases; bases with no gene match: 6. Germline values: CDR1 SGHNT, CDR2 YENEEA. CDR3 coding DNA: TGTGCCAGCAGCCGACAGGGGCTTCTAGATACGCAGTATTTT. Protein sequence: CASSRQGLLDTQYF.

This clonotype was recorded at least ten times. The CDR3 protein is CAIRSRDESSYEQYF. Written as DNA, the CDR3 is TGTGCCATCAGGTCCCGGGACGAGAGCTCCTACGAGCAGTACTTC. V usage is TRBV10-3 and J usage is TRBJ2-7; the D gene could be TRBD1 or TRBD2 (5 bases each). CDR1 and CDR2 from the germline V gene are ENHRY and SYGVKD. V dropped 6 bases and J dropped 0 bases, with 15 bases sitting between them. The CDR3 runs to 15 residues.

The chain is built from TRBV19 and TRBJ1-5; D might be TRBD1 (5 bases). V was clipped by 0 bases and J by 1 base, with 13 bases between them. The CDR3 has 17 amino acids. Germline V gene lookup returns CDR1 LNHDA and CDR2 SQIVND (reference sequence). CDR3 nucleotides: TGTGCCAGTAGTATAGAGTCTATCGGGGGAAGCAATCAGCCCCAGCATTTT. The encoded protein is CASSIESIGGSNQPQHF.

In its sample, this clonotype was seen a few times. A much more abundant neighbour one base away suggests this may be a read error. The V gene is TRBV28, the J gene TRBJ2-5; D unclear. CDR3 length equals 13 residues. In germline, CDR1 is MDHEN, CDR2 SYDVKM. This CDR3 is CASGLTDVETQYF. In DNA form, the CDR3 reads TGTGCCAGCGGTTTAACGGACGTGGAGACCCAGTACTTC. The full variable domain, in which reference TRBV28 and TRBJ2-5 provide the parts outside the CDR3, is DVKVTQSSRYLVKRTGEKVFLECVQDMDHENMFWYRQDPGLGLRLIYFSYDVKMKEKGDIPEGYSVSREKKERFSLILESASTNQTSMYLCASGLTDVETQYFGPGTRLLVL.

In its sample, this clonotype was seen many times. This rearrangement joins TRBV20-1 to TRBJ1-4, with D possibly being TRBD1 (5 bases). The CDR3 totals 15 residues. The V end was cut by 1 base, the J end by 3 bases, with 12 bases between. Looked up from germline, CDR1 is DFQATT and CDR2 is SNEGSKA (reference sequence). CDR3 in amino acids: CSARVQGRANEKLFF. The DNA of the CDR3 is TGCAGTGCTAGAGTGCAGGGCCGGGCTAATGAAAAACTGTTTTTT.

This clonotype was recorded a few times. The chain has TRBV29-1 and TRBJ1-1, with D perhaps TRBD1 (6 bases). The germline V gene has CDR1 SQVTM and CDR2 ANQGSEA. CDR3 length equals 14 residues. V shed 7 bases and J shed 1 base, with 16 bases lying between them. CDR3 sequence: CSAPGGGQNTEAFF. DNA for the CDR3: TGCAGCGCTCCGGGGGGGGGGCAGAACACTGAAGCTTTCTTT.

This clonotype was picked up many times. V usage is TRBV5-1 and J usage is TRBJ2-7, with TRBD1 matching 9 bases. This CDR3 has 19 residues. The J segment lost 0 bases and the V segment lost 5 bases, leaving 18 bases of the junction unmatched. CDR1 is SGHRS, CDR2 YFSETQ, per germline. The CDR3 bases are TGCGCCAGCAGTTCCGGGGGAGGGAGGACAGGGGAACCCTCCTACGAGCAGTACTTC. It codes for CASSSGGGRTGEPSYEQYF.

Ten or more counts support this clonotype. The V call is TRBV20-1, the J call TRBJ1-4; 9 positions agree with TRBD1. This CDR3 comprises 14 residues. J was trimmed by 8 bases and V by 5 bases; bases with no gene match: 9. In germline, CDR1 is DFQATT, CDR2 SNEGSKA (reference sequence). The CDR3 DNA sequence: TGCAGTGCTTCCGAGACAGGGGGGATGGAAAAACTGTTTTTT. It codes for CSASETGGMEKLFF.

This clonotype was seen a handful of times. The chain is built from TRBV6-1 and TRBJ1-1; a weak D match, TRBD1 (6 bases). This CDR3 spans 12 amino acids. Germline CDR1 is MNHNS and CDR2 is SASEGT. Trimming removed 3 bases from V and 11 bases from J, with 13 bases in between. The CDR3: CASSDRTGTAFF. CDR3 nucleotides: TGTGCCAGCAGTGACCGAACAGGGACGGCTTTCTTT.

Notes on this clonotype: An end of the junction does not agree with germline; a read error may underlie this. V and J are TRBV7-7 and TRBJ2-3; D may be TRBD1 (6 bases). The CDR3 spans 14 residues. CDR1 is SSHAT, CDR2 FNYEAQ, per germline (reference sequence). The CDR3 reads CASSPQGNTDTQYF. The CDR3 nucleotides read TGTGCTAGCAGTCCCCAGGGGAACACAGATACGCAGTATTTT.

This clonotype was detected ten times or more. The rearrangement links TRBV5-5 to TRBJ2-7; D is unclear. The germline gives CDR1 SGHKS, CDR2 YYEKEE (reference sequence). There are 12 residues in the CDR3. The V end lost 2 bases, the J end lost 7 bases, and 10 bases lay between the germline ends. The chain's CDR3 is CASSFERQEQYF. The CDR3 DNA follows: TGTGCCAGCAGCTTTGAACGTCAAGAGCAGTACTTC. Drawing the rest from reference TRBV5-5 and TRBJ2-7, the complete variable domain is DAGVTQSPTHLIKTRGQQVTLRCSPISGHKSVSWYQQVLGQGPQFIFQYYEKEERGRGNFPDRFSARQFPNYSSELNVNALLLGDSALYLCASSFERQEQYFGPGTRLTVT.

This clonotype was recorded many times. This chain uses TRBV20-1 with TRBJ2-7; 12 bases map to TRBD2. Looked up from germline, CDR1 is DFQATT and CDR2 is SNEGSKA (reference sequence). The trim removed 8 bases at V and 3 bases at J, leaving 14 bases unmatched. The CDR3 has 16 residues. CDR3 in amino acids: CSLHALLAGGNYEQYF. The CDR3 nucleotides read TGCAGTCTCCATGCTCTCCTAGCGGGGGGGAACTACGAGCAGTACTTC.

This clonotype was found many times. The rearrangement links TRBV5-1 to TRBJ1-5, with 7 nucleotides matching TRBD1. The germline CDR1 and CDR2 sequences are SGHRS and YFSETQ. CDR3 length: 17 residues. J was trimmed by 0 bases and V by 0 bases; bases with no gene match: 6. The CDR3 here is CASSLGSTGSSNQPQHF. In DNA, the CDR3 is TGCGCCAGCAGCTTGGGATCGACAGGGAGTAGCAATCAGCCCCAGCATTTT.

This clonotype was counted at least ten times. The V and J genes are TRBV30 and TRBJ2-1; D possibly corresponds to TRBD1 (5 bases). Looked up from germline, CDR1 is GTSNPN and CDR2 is SVGIG (reference sequence). V was clipped by 2 bases and J by 0 bases, with 8 bases between them. The CDR3 is 14 residues long. The CDR3 region has the DNA TGTGCCTGGAGTCACAGGAGCTCCTACAATGAGCAGTTCTTC. Translation: CAWSHRSSYNEQFF. Using reference TRBV30 and TRBJ2-1 for the parts outside the CDR3, the full variable domain is SQTIHQWPATLVQPVGSPLSLECTVEGTSNPNLYWYRQAAGRGLQLLFYSVGIGQISSEVPQNLSASRPQDRQFILSSKKLLLSDSGFYLCAWSHRSSYNEQFFGPGTRLTVL.

The sample holds many counts of this clonotype. The gene calls are TRBV5-6 and TRBJ2-5; weak D call: TRBD1 (6 bases). CDR1 and CDR2 from the germline V gene are SGHDT and YYEEEE. The V gene lost 3 bases and the J gene lost 2 bases, with 11 bases spanning the gap. There are 14 residues in the CDR3. CDR3 nucleotide sequence: TGTGCCAGCAGCTGGGTGGGACAACAAGAGACCCAGTACTTC. This gives the protein CASSWVGQQETQYF.

This clonotype was recorded many times. The rearrangement links TRBV12-3 or TRBV12-4 to TRBJ2-3, with D maybe TRBD2 (6 bases). V was trimmed by 5 bases and J by 1 base, leaving 10 bases between them. The CDR3 sequence is 14 residues long. Here the CDR3 reads CASSHPGGTDTQYF. In nucleotides, the CDR3 is TGTGCCAGCAGTCATCCGGGGGGCACAGATACGCAGTATTTT.

This clonotype was counted a few times. The chain employs TRBV6-2 or TRBV6-3 and TRBJ2-5; a possible D gene is TRBD1 (6 bases). The germline V and J ends were trimmed by 5 bases and 4 bases, with 8 bases remaining between them. Germline lookup yields CDR1 MNHEY and CDR2 SVGEGT. The CDR3 spans 12 residues. The CDR3 DNA reads TGTGCCAGCAGTCCAGGGGTAGAGACCCAGTACTTC. This translates into CASSPGVETQYF.

The table lists this clonotype with many counts. V gene TRBV7-9 combines with J gene TRBJ2-7; the match to TRBD1 covers 8 bases. The J segment lost 0 bases and the V segment lost 5 bases, leaving 6 bases of the junction unmatched. Per the germline V gene, CDR1 is SEHNR and CDR2 is FQNEAQ (reference sequence). The CDR3 spans 15 residues. The chain's CDR3 is CASSLRGPTSYEQYF. The CDR3 DNA reads as TGTGCCAGCAGCCTCAGGGGGCCCACCTCCTACGAGCAGTACTTC.